These 23 T cell receptor beta chains share one sample of origin, sequenced in a study of identical twins. Using its own MiXCR run on the 5' RACE reads, TCRdb lists one record per CDR3 protein. The repertoire holds hundreds of thousands of distinct CDR3 sequences, with 20% to 25% as singletons. The same sample was also studied in work on yellow fever vaccine responses in identical twins.

The sample consisted of CD4+ T cells sorted from blood. These receptors all stem from a woman in her late teens or twenties in good health.

The chain recombines TRBV4-2 with TRBJ2-7, with 12 bases that match TRBD2. The V gene end was trimmed by 1 base and the J gene end by 5 bases; junction bases not matched to a gene: 6. The CDR3 is made up of 16 amino acids. Per the germline V gene, CDR1 is LGHNA and CDR2 is YNFKEQ. Here the CDR3 reads CASSQARLAGVDEQYF. CDR3 in DNA: TGTGCCAGCAGCCAAGCTCGACTAGCGGGAGTAGACGAGCAGTACTTC.

V usage is TRBV12-3 or TRBV12-4 and J usage is TRBJ1-5, with TRBD1 matching over 8 bases. The CDR3 spans 14 residues. V was pared by 4 bases and J by 4 bases, with 3 bases of the junction left unmatched. The CDR3 is CASSWTGPNQPQHF. Written as DNA, the CDR3 is TGTGCCAGCAGTTGGACAGGGCCTAATCAGCCCCAGCATTTT.

In this sample, this clonotype turned up a few times. The rearrangement links TRBV28 to TRBJ2-1; weak D call: TRBD2 (5 bases). Trimming removed 6 bases at V and 7 bases at J, with 7 bases between. Germline CDR1 MDHEN, CDR2 SYDVKM. This CDR3 is 11 amino acids long. In DNA form, the CDR3 reads TGTGCCAGCAGGGACTTGAATGAGCAGTTCTTC. Translating gives CASRDLNEQFF.

The chain carries TRBV5-6 and TRBJ2-3; 11 bases map to TRBD2. This CDR3 region has 15 residues. Per germline, CDR1 SGHDT and CDR2 YYEEEE. With 1 base clipped from V and 11 bases from J, the junction kept 9 bases outside the gene matches. Here the CDR3 reads CASSLNLAGGLKQYF. The CDR3 coding sequence is TGTGCCAGCAGCTTGAATCTAGCGGGAGGACTGAAGCAGTATTTT.

There are many counts of this clonotype. V and J are TRBV7-8 and TRBJ2-7; D gene ambiguous. The CDR3 runs 13 residues. Germline lookup yields CDR1 SGHVS and CDR2 FQNEAQ. V was shortened by 3 bases and J by 0 bases, with 6 bases between the two germline ends. The CDR3 protein is CASSFGGSYEQYF. In DNA form, the CDR3 reads TGTGCCAGCAGCTTTGGCGGCTCCTACGAGCAGTACTTC.

This clonotype was observed a few times. V gene TRBV5-6 combines with J gene TRBJ1-1; D unresolved. CDR3 length: 16 residues. The germline V gene has CDR1 SGHDT and CDR2 YYEEEE. The germline V and J ends were trimmed by 0 bases and 0 bases, with 12 bases remaining between them. CDR3 nucleotide sequence: TGTGCCAGCAGCTTGGCCCTATCCCAGGTGAACACTGAAGCTTTCTTT. Translated: CASSLALSQVNTEAFF.

CDR3 sequence reads: CASSPGARGGTDTQYF. The CDR3 DNA sequence: TGTGCCAGCAGCCCCGGGGCACGGGGGGGCACAGATACGCAGTATTTT. The chain links TRBV7-2 to TRBJ2-3, with 7 bases that match TRBD2. The trim removed 5 bases at V and 1 base at J, leaving 9 bases unmatched. CDR1 and CDR2 (germline): SGHTA, FQGNSA. This CDR3 spans 16 amino acids.

This clonotype was picked up a small number of times. J is TRBJ1-6 and V is TRBV20-1; maybe TRBD1 (5 bases). Germline CDR1 and CDR2: DFQATT and SNEGSKA (reference sequence). This CDR3 has 15 amino acids. V was shortened by 6 bases and J by 0 bases, with 12 bases between the two germline ends. CDR3 sequence (DNA): TGCAGTGCCATCGACAGCAGCTCCTATAATTCACCCCTCCACTTT. Amino acid sequence: CSAIDSSSYNSPLHF.

This clonotype was observed at least ten times. J is TRBJ2-1 and V is TRBV5-1, with TRBD2 matching over 9 bases. V lost 1 base, J lost 0 bases, and 2 bases stayed unmatched. The CDR3 covers 16 residues. CDR1 and CDR2 (germline): SGHRS, YFSETQ. The CDR3 DNA follows: TGCGCCAGCAGCTTGACTAGCGGGTTCTCCTACAATGAGCAGTTCTTC. Amino acids: CASSLTSGFSYNEQFF.

V is TRBV2 and J is TRBJ2-5; 10 bases map to TRBD2. CDR3 length equals 15 residues. Germline lookup yields CDR1 SNHLY and CDR2 FYNNEI. Germline trimming cut 3 bases from V and 5 bases from J; bases unmatched to any gene: 6. The CDR3 protein is CASSDGTSETETQYF. CDR3 bases: TGTGCCAGCAGTGACGGGACTAGCGAGACGGAGACCCAGTACTTC.

CDR3 sequence: CASKQQGEWYEQYF. DNA of the CDR3: TGTGCCAGCAAACAACAGGGGGAATGGTACGAGCAGTACTTC. The gene calls are TRBV28 and TRBJ2-7, with 8 nucleotides matching TRBD1. CDR1 is MDHEN and CDR2 is SYDVKM in the germline V gene. The V and J ends lost 7 bases and 4 bases, in that order; junction bases with no gene match: 9. The CDR3 sequence is 14 residues long. Full variable domain (rest looked up from reference TRBV28 and TRBJ2-7): DVKVTQSSRYLVKRTGEKVFLECVQDMDHENMFWYRQDPGLGLRLIYFSYDVKMKEKGDIPEGYSVSREKKERFSLILESASTNQTSMYLCASKQQGEWYEQYFGPGTRLTVT.

V is TRBV6-6 and J is TRBJ2-4; a possible D gene is TRBD1 (5 bases). The CDR3 is 12 amino acids. The germline V gene has CDR1 MNHNY and CDR2 SVGAGI (reference sequence). V lost 7 bases and J 7 bases, leaving 11 bases between the germline ends. The DNA of the CDR3 is TGTGCCAGCACCCAGGGTCCGAACATTCAGTACTTC. Residues: CASTQGPNIQYF.

This clonotype showed up just a few times. V is TRBV18 and J is TRBJ1-4, with D unclear. Deletions cut 3 bases from V and 8 bases from J, with 10 bases between. The CDR3 loop spans 13 amino acids. Per the germline V gene, CDR1 is KGHSH and CDR2 is LQKENI. The CDR3, as DNA: TGTGCCAGCTCACCTTCACAGTTGGAAAAACTGTTTTTT. Encoded protein: CASSPSQLEKLFF.

This clonotype has a handful of counts. The gene calls are TRBV20-1 and TRBJ2-5; D might be TRBD2 (6 bases). CDR1 DFQATT and CDR2 SNEGSKA come from the germline V gene (reference sequence). This CDR3 contains 13 residues. With 5 bases removed from V and 4 bases from J, the gap between germline ends came to 14 bases. The CDR3 here is CSARLFGGETQYF. DNA of the CDR3: TGCAGTGCTCGGCTCTTCGGGGGAGAGACCCAGTACTTC.

The gene calls are TRBV20-1 and TRBJ2-7, with 10 positions matching TRBD2. Germline V CDR1 and CDR2: DFQATT, SNEGSKA (reference sequence). J was trimmed by 4 bases and V by 1 base; bases with no gene match: 4. The CDR3 extends over 14 amino acids. CDR3 sequence reads: CSARGRLAGYEQYF. Written as DNA, the CDR3 is TGCAGTGCTAGAGGTAGACTAGCGGGTTACGAGCAGTACTTC.

This clonotype has a handful of counts. The chain combines TRBV27 with TRBJ2-4, with D perhaps matching TRBD1 (6 bases). Germline V gene lookup returns CDR1 MNHEY and CDR2 SMNVEV (reference sequence). The CDR3 is 15 amino acids. Deletions cut 8 bases from V and 0 bases from J, with 14 bases between. In DNA, the CDR3 is TGTGCCAGCGGCTCGGGACAAGTAGCCAAAAACATTCAGTACTTC. Its protein is CASGSGQVAKNIQYF.

This clonotype was observed a few times. V is TRBV7-9 and J is TRBJ2-7, with a possible D match to TRBD2 (5 bases). Deletions cut 4 bases from V and 2 bases from J, with 18 bases between. The CDR3 contains 16 residues. Germline CDR1 reads SEHNR; CDR2 reads FQNEAQ (reference sequence). CDR3 in amino acids: CASSSVTRDLTYEQYF. The CDR3 DNA follows: TGTGCCAGCAGCTCCGTTACGAGGGATTTAACCTACGAGCAGTACTTC.

This clonotype was found a few times. The chain recombines TRBV20-1 with TRBJ1-1, with TRBD1 matching 7 bases. This CDR3 contains 13 residues. With 5 bases clipped from V and 5 bases from J, the junction kept 8 bases outside the gene matches. Germline CDR1 is DFQATT and CDR2 is SNEGSKA (reference sequence). The CDR3 region is CSAQEQGRTEAFF. CDR3 sequence (DNA): TGCAGTGCTCAAGAACAGGGGCGAACTGAAGCTTTCTTT.

V usage is TRBV3-1 and J usage is TRBJ1-2; D ambiguous. The CDR3 consists of 12 residues. Germline V gene sequence: CDR1 LGHDT, CDR2 YNNKEL (reference sequence). Trimming pared 0 bases from V and 13 bases from J, leaving 12 bases between. DNA for the CDR3: TGTGCCAGCAGCCAAGATTATCGACAAACCACCTTC. Translating it yields CASSQDYRQTTF.

This rearrangement joins TRBV19 to TRBJ1-2; D gene unclear. V lost 3 bases to trimming and J lost 6 bases, with 5 bases between them. Germline CDR1 is LNHDA and CDR2 is SQIVND (reference sequence). The CDR3 length is 11 residues. CDR3 DNA sequence: TGTGCCAGTAGTATGGGGAATGGCTACACCTTC. Translated: CASSMGNGYTF.

V and J are TRBV11-1 and TRBJ2-1; TRBD2 agrees at 11 bases. The CDR3 is 18 residues long. J gave up 0 bases and V 5 bases, and 9 bases lay outside the gene matches. The germline V gene encodes CDR1 SGHAT and CDR2 FQDESV (reference sequence). The CDR3 DNA is TGTGCCAGCAGCCCGGGACTAGCGGAGGGGAGCTCCTACAATGAGCAGTTCTTC. This encodes CASSPGLAEGSSYNEQFF.

This clonotype was seen a few times. This chain joins TRBV3-1 and TRBJ1-1; 8 bases agree with TRBD1. This CDR3 is 14 amino acids long. The trim removed 8 bases at V and 1 base at J, leaving 6 bases unmatched. Germline CDR1 is LGHDT and CDR2 is YNNKEL (reference sequence). The CDR3 nucleotides read TGTGCCAGCCGCGGCGGGACAGGGAACACTGAAGCTTTCTTT. Translating it yields CASRGGTGNTEAFF. The full variable domain, in which reference TRBV3-1 and TRBJ1-1 provide the parts outside the CDR3, is DTAVSQTPKYLVTQMGNDKSIKCEQNLGHDTMYWYKQDSKKFLKIMFSYNNKELIINETVPNRFSPKSPDKAHLNLHINSLELGDSAVYFCASRGGTGNTEAFFGQGTRLTVV.

This clonotype was detected only a few times. The chain has TRBV28 and TRBJ2-5; D is perhaps TRBD1 or TRBD2 (6 bases each). Germline-derived CDR1 and CDR2 are MDHEN and SYDVKM. Trimming cost V 7 bases and J 9 bases, with 24 bases left between them. The CDR3 is made up of 15 amino acids. The CDR3 region is CASKGGQGSRVAQYF. CDR3 bases: TGTGCCAGCAAAGGAGGGCAGGGGTCAAGGGTGGCCCAGTACTTC.